This passage covers 25 T cell receptor beta chains from one sample sequenced in a study of blood T cell repertoires in COVID-19. Assay: immunoSEQ multiplex PCR; the TCRdb copy retains only in-frame clones and omits some. In the table there are 40,000 to 55,000 clones, roughly three quarters of which are singletons. The sequenced material came from peripheral blood. These receptors were taken from a man aged 65 to 85 with acute or convalescent COVID-19.

The chain carries TRBV6-2 or TRBV6-3 and TRBJ1-2; D ambiguous. This CDR3 contains 16 residues. From germline, CDR1 is MNHEY and CDR2 SVGEGT. V was trimmed by 6 bases and J by 4 bases, leaving 21 bases between them. The CDR3 region has the DNA TGTGCCAGCAGCCGAATACAAGGAACGGAGGCCTATGGCTACACCTTC. Amino acid sequence: CASSRIQGTEAYGYTF.

In this sample, this clone turned up many times. The CDR3 sequence is CASSQGGQANSPLHF. The CDR3 DNA sequence: TGTGCCAGCAGCCAAGGCGGACAGGCAAATTCACCCCTCCACTTT. This sequence joins TRBV4-2 and TRBJ1-6; 7 nucleotides align to TRBD1. This CDR3 region has 15 residues. V lost 1 base and J lost 7; bases outside the gene matches: 4. The V gene's germline CDR1 is LGHNA and CDR2 YNFKEQ.

V gene TRBV9 combines with J gene TRBJ2-1; 10 bases align to TRBD2. Germline V gives CDR1 SGDLS, CDR2 YYNGEE. V was clipped by 4 bases and J by 4 bases; unmatched bases: 5. The length of the CDR3 is 15 residues. The DNA for the CDR3 is TGTGCCAGCAGCCCTAGCGGGGGCCCGTACAATGAGCAGTTCTTC. Residues: CASSPSGGPYNEQFF.

The chain joins TRBV7-9 to TRBJ1-2, with D hard to call. This CDR3 comprises 16 residues. Germline CDR1 SEHNR, CDR2 FQNEAQ (reference sequence). Trimming took 5 bases from V and 6 from J, leaving 22 bases between them. The CDR3 protein is CASSQFTRGESHGYTF. CDR3 nucleotides: TGTGCCAGCAGCCAATTTACCCGGGGAGAGAGCCATGGCTACACCTTC.

This chain links TRBV30 with TRBJ1-5; 8 bases map to TRBD1. The junction had 11 bases not matched to a gene; V was cut back by 2 bases and J by 2 bases. Germline values: CDR1 GTSNPN, CDR2 SVGIG (reference sequence). The CDR3 is 17 residues long. As DNA, the CDR3 is TGTGCCTGGAGTCCTTCCGGCAGGGGGCACGGCAATCAGCCCCAGCATTTT. Its protein product is CAWSPSGRGHGNQPQHF.

This sequence joins TRBV5-1 and TRBJ1-1, with D possibly being TRBD1 (6 bases). The CDR3 runs to 14 residues. Trimming removed 4 bases at V and 0 bases at J, with 10 bases between. Germline-derived CDR1 and CDR2 are SGHRS and YFSETQ. DNA for the CDR3: TGCGCCAGCAGCAGGGACACCTTGAACACTGAAGCTTTCTTT. This sequence encodes CASSRDTLNTEAFF.

This clone appeared a single time. The J gene is TRBJ2-7, the V gene TRBV10-3; 9 bases fit TRBD2. V was pared by 4 bases and J by 0 bases, with 1 base of the junction left unmatched. CDR3 size: 14 residues. The germline V gene encodes CDR1 ENHRY and CDR2 SYGVKD. This chain's CDR3 is CAISASGVSYEQYF. CDR3 nucleotides: TGTGCCATCAGTGCTAGCGGGGTCTCCTACGAGCAGTACTTC.

The chain employs TRBV29-1 and TRBJ2-1; a weak D match, TRBD2 (5 bases). The CDR3 totals 12 residues. Trimming cost V 6 bases and J 10 bases, with 16 bases left between them. The germline gives CDR1 SQVTM, CDR2 ANQGSEA. Here the CDR3 DNA reads TGCAGCGTCAACAGCGGTGGGGAGGAGCAGTTCTTC. It yields the protein CSVNSGGEEQFF.

The rearrangement links TRBV9 to TRBJ2-7; weak D call: TRBD2 (7 bases). The germline V and J ends were trimmed by 5 bases and 9 bases, with 18 bases remaining between them. Germline lookup yields CDR1 SGDLS and CDR2 YYNGEE. The CDR3 runs 13 residues. The CDR3 DNA reads as TGTGCCAGCAGTGCTAGAGGGGGGGATGCGCAGTACTTC. Its translation is CASSARGGDAQYF.

The chain couples TRBV4-3 to TRBJ1-6; D uncertain. The V and J ends lost 0 bases and 6 bases respectively, with 12 bases between them. The length of the CDR3 is 16 residues. From germline, CDR1 is LGHNA and CDR2 YSLEER. CDR3 amino acids: CASSQDARGTNSPLHF. The CDR3 nucleotides are TGCGCCAGCAGCCAAGATGCGAGAGGAACTAATTCACCCCTCCACTTT.

The chain links TRBV21-1 to TRBJ2-1; the table gives TRBD1 as D, unverified against the DNA. TRBV21-1 corresponds to a pseudogene. The CDR3 extends over 20 amino acids. The chain's CDR3 is CANLVRGTGNAHTDYNEQFF. The CDR3 DNA reads as TGTGCCAACCTCGTACGGGGGACAGGGAACGCCCACACTGACTACAATGAGCAGTTCTTC.

This chain joins TRBV18 and TRBJ1-4; D is undetermined. The germline V and J ends were trimmed by 5 bases and 2 bases, with 18 bases remaining between them. The CDR3 covers 17 residues. The germline V gene has CDR1 KGHSH and CDR2 LQKENI. For the CDR3, the DNA is TGTGCCAGCTCAAGGAGGGAGGCAGTATCGACTAATGAAAAACTGTTTTTT. Its protein product is CASSRREAVSTNEKLFF.

The chain carries TRBV7-2 and TRBJ2-1, with TRBD1 matching over 9 bases. V shed 3 bases and J 7 bases; nucleotides not matched to a gene: 13. The CDR3 loop spans 17 amino acids. Germline CDR1 and CDR2: SGHTA and FQGNSA. The CDR3 here is CASSLTAGTGYGNEQFF. The CDR3 coding sequence is TGTGCCAGCAGCTTGACCGCGGGGACAGGGTATGGGAATGAGCAGTTCTTC.

V gene TRBV4-2 combines with J gene TRBJ1-4; D is unresolved. V was cut by 0 bases and J by 8 bases, with 10 bases left in between. Germline V CDR1 and CDR2: LGHNA, YNFKEQ. The CDR3 has 14 residues. In DNA, the CDR3 is TGTGCCAGCAGCCAAGATGGGTCGGGGGAAAAACTGTTTTTT. Protein: CASSQDGSGEKLFF.

In this sample, this clone turned up a few times. The chain links TRBV9 to TRBJ1-5, with D possibly matching TRBD1 (6 bases). Looked up from germline, CDR1 is SGDLS and CDR2 is YYNGEE. The CDR3 totals 18 residues. The V end lost 3 bases, the J end lost 0 bases, and 19 bases lay between the germline ends. Written as DNA, the CDR3 is TGTGCCAGCAGCGCGACCGCCGGGACAAGTTATAGCAATCAGCCCCAGCATTTT. Translated, it gives CASSATAGTSYSNQPQHF.

A single count supports this clone. The chain uses TRBV29-1 and TRBJ1-2, with 9 nucleotides matching TRBD1. The CDR3 totals 15 residues. The ends lost 4 bases at V and 7 bases at J; junction bases unmatched: 13. Looked up from germline, CDR1 is SQVTM and CDR2 is ANQGSEA. The CDR3 loop reads CSVVLQGARLGGYTF. CDR3 DNA: TGCAGCGTTGTCCTACAGGGGGCGCGTTTGGGTGGCTACACCTTC.

A single count supports this clone. The CDR3 spells CASSLAGSSYNEQFF. The CDR3 DNA is TGTGCCAGCAGCCTAGCGGGGAGCTCCTACAATGAGCAGTTCTTC. The V and J genes are TRBV27 and TRBJ2-1; the match to TRBD2 covers 9 bases. The CDR3 sequence is 15 residues long. The germline V gene encodes CDR1 MNHEY and CDR2 SMNVEV (reference sequence). After removal of 6 bases from V and 0 bases from J, the junction contained 3 bases not matched to a gene.

This clone appeared once. The chain combines TRBV29-1 with TRBJ1-5; a weak D match, TRBD1 (6 bases). The CDR3 spans 13 residues. Trimming cost V 4 bases and J 7 bases, with 14 bases left between them. The V gene's germline CDR1 is SQVTM and CDR2 ANQGSEA. CDR3 DNA: TGCAGCGTTGGGCAGGGGAGTGGACAGCCCCAGCATTTT. Translating it yields CSVGQGSGQPQHF.

This chain connects TRBV29-1 to TRBJ2-3, with 7 bases fitting TRBD1. This CDR3 contains 16 residues. CDR1 is SQVTM, CDR2 ANQGSEA, per germline. The trim removed 0 bases at V and 3 bases at J, leaving 9 bases unmatched. The CDR3 sequence: CSVEDRARGSTDTQYF. CDR3 nucleotides: TGCAGCGTTGAAGATCGGGCCAGGGGGAGTACAGATACGCAGTATTTT.

This clone was counted between two and nine times. V is TRBV11-2 and J is TRBJ2-7, with D hard to call. V lost 4 bases and J 6 bases, leaving 7 bases between the germline ends. Per the germline V gene, CDR1 is SGHAT and CDR2 is FQNNGV. There are 11 residues in the CDR3. CDR3 in amino acids: CASSSSSEQYF. CDR3 coding DNA: TGTGCCAGCAGCTCCTCCAGCGAGCAGTACTTC. Combining the CDR3 with reference TRBV11-2 and TRBJ2-7 gives the whole variable domain EAGVAQSPRYKIIEKRQSVAFWCNPISGHATLYWYQQILGQGPKLLIQFQNNGVVDDSQLPKDRFSAERLKGVDSTLKIQPAKLEDSAVYLCASSSSSEQYFGPGTRLTVT.

The chain carries TRBV5-4 and TRBJ1-1; 8 bases are a match to TRBD1. V shed 5 bases and J 5 bases; nucleotides not matched to a gene: 2. CDR1 and CDR2 from the germline V gene are SGHNT and YYREEE (reference sequence). The CDR3 totals 12 residues. The CDR3 sequence: CASSWTGTEAFF. CDR3 in DNA: TGTGCCAGCAGTTGGACAGGGACTGAAGCTTTCTTT.

The chain carries TRBV5-1 and TRBJ2-1, with TRBD1 identical over 7 bases. CDR1 SGHRS and CDR2 YFSETQ come from the germline V gene. V was pared by 3 bases and J by 5 bases, with 14 bases of the junction left unmatched. The length of the CDR3 is 17 residues. Here the CDR3 reads CASSSTPQGVGDNEQFF. Written as DNA, the CDR3 is TGCGCCAGCAGCTCCACTCCCCAGGGGGTGGGGGACAATGAGCAGTTCTTC.

The chain links TRBV18 to TRBJ2-7, with D perhaps TRBD1 (6 bases). The CDR3 runs to 13 residues. The germline CDR1 and CDR2 sequences are KGHSH and LQKENI. The germline V and J ends were trimmed by 3 bases and 2 bases, with 8 bases remaining between them. The chain's CDR3 is CASSPGQPYEQYF. The DNA of the CDR3 is TGTGCCAGCTCACCCGGACAGCCCTACGAGCAGTACTTC.

The gene calls are TRBV29-1 and TRBJ2-3; possibly TRBD2 for D (5 bases). The CDR3 length is 15 residues. V lost 0 bases and J lost 3, with 13 bases in between. Looked up from germline, CDR1 is SQVTM and CDR2 is ANQGSEA. Here the CDR3 DNA reads TGCAGCGTTGAAGAGAGGGATAAAGGGACAGATACGCAGTATTTT. Translation: CSVEERDKGTDTQYF.

The rearrangement links TRBV21-1 to TRBJ2-5; no DNA check was done on the table's D call, TRBD1. TRBV21-1 counts as a pseudogene. The CDR3 extends over 16 amino acids. The CDR3 DNA sequence: TGTGCCAGCAGCAAATGGAATGAGACAGTCCAGGAGACCCAGTACTTC. Translation: CASSKWNETVQETQYF.